These 6 T cell receptor beta chains were sequenced from one sample in a study of CD8 T cells in ankylosing spondylitis. TCRdb itself ran the 5' RACE reads through MiXCR, one entry per CDR3 protein. The top ten hold 13% to 15% of the sample, which has under 170,000 distinct CDR3 sequences, approximately 48% seen once. Sample: synovial fluid, either unsorted or a sorted T cell fraction (not recorded which). These receptors were collected from a male donor with ankylosing spondylitis.

This clonotype was recorded a few times. The rearrangement uses TRBV6-2 or TRBV6-3 and TRBJ2-7, with 11 bases identical to TRBD2. Germline CDR1 MNHEY, CDR2 SVGEGT. The CDR3 runs 18 residues. V lost 7 bases to trimming and J lost 5 bases; unmatched junction nucleotides: 19. The CDR3 reads CASTPTEGGTSGYDEQYF. CDR3 in DNA: TGTGCCAGCACCCCTACGGAGGGGGGGACTAGCGGCTACGACGAGCAGTACTTC.

The chain has TRBV9 and TRBJ1-6; D perhaps matches TRBD1 (5 bases). Germline CDR1 is SGDLS and CDR2 is YYNGEE. The CDR3 runs 15 residues. The V end lost 4 bases, the J end lost 4 bases, and 12 bases lay between the germline ends. The CDR3 nucleotides are TGTGCCAGCAGCCACCGGGACCCGTATAATTCACCCCTCCACTTT. The encoded protein is CASSHRDPYNSPLHF.

The rearrangement uses TRBV4-1 and TRBJ1-1; 7 nucleotides line up with TRBD1. Germline-derived CDR1 and CDR2 are MGHRA and YSYEKL. This CDR3 has 17 residues. The ends lost 0 bases at V and 6 bases at J; junction bases unmatched: 13. The CDR3 region has the DNA TGCGCCAGCAGCCAAGAAACCCTCGGGACAGCGCGTCCTGAAGCTTTCTTT. It is translated as CASSQETLGTARPEAFF.

This rearrangement joins TRBV4-1 to TRBJ2-7; 8 bases agree with TRBD2. This CDR3 comprises 16 residues. The germline CDR1 and CDR2 sequences are MGHRA and YSYEKL. Trimming cost V 2 bases and J 2 bases; bases outside gene matches: 8. The CDR3 region is CASSQRIERGTYEQYF. The CDR3 nucleotides are TGCGCCAGCAGCCAAAGGATAGAGCGGGGGACCTACGAGCAGTACTTC.

The chain carries TRBV27 and TRBJ2-1; D perhaps matches TRBD2 (6 bases). This CDR3 comprises 11 residues. Germline CDR1 is MNHEY and CDR2 is SMNVEV (reference sequence). V was trimmed by 6 bases and J by 7 bases, leaving 7 bases between them. The CDR3 loop is CASSLANEQFF. The CDR3 coding sequence is TGTGCCAGCAGCCTAGCGAATGAGCAGTTCTTC.

This clonotype was counted ten times or more. The chain employs TRBV12-3 or TRBV12-4 and TRBJ2-1, with D possibly TRBD2 on 6 matching bases. The CDR3 spans 12 residues. V was pared by 6 bases and J by 9 bases, with 12 bases between. The CDR3 spells CASSPPGGEQFF. In DNA form, the CDR3 reads TGTGCCAGCAGCCCTCCCGGGGGTGAGCAGTTCTTC.